The present T cell receptor beta chain was sequenced within a study of glioma-infiltrating T cells after dendritic cell vaccination. In the study overall: Three intradermal dendritic cell vaccine injections were given every two weeks.

Trimming took off 0 bases at V and 6 bases at J, with 8 bases between the two ends. The CDR3 length is 14 residues. The germline V gene encodes CDR1 MGHRA and CDR2 YSYEKL. Profiled with immunoSEQ multiplex PCR; TCRdb holds only in-frame clones, not every one. Among fewer than 85,000 clones listed, 70% to 90% were seen once. The sample consisted of blood, taken before dendritic cell vaccination. The gene calls are TRBV4-1 and TRBJ2-2; D call uncertain. The receptor was isolated from a human donor with glioblastoma. The CDR3 protein is CASSQDMGAGELFF. For the CDR3, the DNA is TGCGCCAGCAGCCAAGATATGGGCGCCGGGGAGCTGTTTTTT.